This passage covers 3 T cell receptor beta chains from one sample sequenced in a study of blood T cell repertoires in COVID-19. Clones were sequenced by immunoSEQ multiplex PCR, and TCRdb holds only the in-frame ones, with some missing. The sample has about 150,000 clones, around four fifths seen once. Sequenced sample: PBMCs or T cells enriched from blood (not recorded which). The receptors were gathered from a man between 50 and 59 years old who had recovered from COVID-19.

The chain joins TRBV19 to TRBJ1-5; D gene ambiguous. The length of the CDR3 is 14 residues. The germline V gene encodes CDR1 LNHDA and CDR2 SQIVND (reference sequence). V was trimmed by 7 bases and J by 1 base, leaving 11 bases between them. In DNA, the CDR3 is TGTGCCAGTACTCACCACGGGAGCAATCAGCCCCAGCATTTT. It is translated as CASTHHGSNQPQHF.

This chain joins TRBV12-3 or TRBV12-4 and TRBJ2-5; TRBD2 might be the D (6 bases). The CDR3 runs 13 residues. The V gene lost 3 bases and the J gene lost 6 bases, with 11 bases spanning the gap. DNA of the CDR3: TGTGCCAGCAGTTTCGGTGGCGGGAAGACCCAGTACTTC. Amino acid sequence: CASSFGGGKTQYF.

V usage is TRBV19 and J usage is TRBJ1-1, with 8 nucleotides matching TRBD1. Trimming cost V 7 bases and J 4 bases; bases outside gene matches: 8. The CDR3 consists of 14 residues. Germline loops: CDR1 LNHDA, CDR2 SQIVND (reference sequence). The DNA of the CDR3 is TGTGCCAGTACCACAGGGGGGAGAGGCACTGAAGCTTTCTTT. It encodes CASTTGGRGTEAFF. The full variable domain, its missing parts supplied by reference TRBV19 and TRBJ1-1, is DGGITQSPKYLFRKEGQNVTLSCEQNLNHDAMYWYRQDPGQGLRLIYYSQIVNDFQKGDIAEGYSVSREKKESFPLTVTSAQKNPTAFYLCASTTGGRGTEAFFGQGTRLTVV.